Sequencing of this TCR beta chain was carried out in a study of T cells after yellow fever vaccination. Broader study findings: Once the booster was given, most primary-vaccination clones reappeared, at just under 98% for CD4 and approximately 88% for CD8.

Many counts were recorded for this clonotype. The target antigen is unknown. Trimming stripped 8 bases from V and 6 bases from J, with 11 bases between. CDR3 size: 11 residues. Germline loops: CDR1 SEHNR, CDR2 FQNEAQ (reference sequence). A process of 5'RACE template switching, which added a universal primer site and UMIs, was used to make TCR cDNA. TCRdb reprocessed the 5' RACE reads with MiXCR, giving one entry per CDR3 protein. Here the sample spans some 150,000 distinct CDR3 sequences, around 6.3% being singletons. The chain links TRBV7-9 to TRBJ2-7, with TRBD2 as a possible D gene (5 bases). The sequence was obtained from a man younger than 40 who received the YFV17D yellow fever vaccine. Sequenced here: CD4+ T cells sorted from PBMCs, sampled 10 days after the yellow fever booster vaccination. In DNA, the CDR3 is TGTGCCAGCCTCCCCCGGGGCGAGCAGTACTTC. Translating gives CASLPRGEQYF.